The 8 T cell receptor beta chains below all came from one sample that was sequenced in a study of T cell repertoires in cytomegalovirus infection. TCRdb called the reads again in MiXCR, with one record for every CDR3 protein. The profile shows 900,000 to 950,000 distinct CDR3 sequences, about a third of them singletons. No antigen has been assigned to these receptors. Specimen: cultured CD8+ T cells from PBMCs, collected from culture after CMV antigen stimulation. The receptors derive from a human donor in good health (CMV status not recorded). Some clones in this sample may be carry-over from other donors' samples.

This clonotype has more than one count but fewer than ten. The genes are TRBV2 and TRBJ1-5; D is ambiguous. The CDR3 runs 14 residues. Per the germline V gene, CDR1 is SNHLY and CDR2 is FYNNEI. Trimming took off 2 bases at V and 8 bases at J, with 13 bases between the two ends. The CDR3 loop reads CASSETAGLEPQHF. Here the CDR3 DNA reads TGTGCCAGCAGTGAAACGGCGGGTTTAGAGCCCCAGCATTTT.

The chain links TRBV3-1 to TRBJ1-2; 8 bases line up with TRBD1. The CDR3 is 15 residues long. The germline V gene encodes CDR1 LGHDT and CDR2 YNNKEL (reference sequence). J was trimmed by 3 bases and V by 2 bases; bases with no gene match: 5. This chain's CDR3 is CASSQTDRVDYGYTF. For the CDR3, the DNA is TGTGCCAGCAGCCAAACGGACAGGGTCGACTATGGCTACACCTTC.

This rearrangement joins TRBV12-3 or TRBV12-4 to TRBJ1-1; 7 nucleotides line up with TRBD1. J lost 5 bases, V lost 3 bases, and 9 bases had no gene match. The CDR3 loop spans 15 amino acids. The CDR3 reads CASSFTGVPPTEAFF. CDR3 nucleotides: TGTGCCAGCAGTTTTACAGGGGTCCCCCCAACTGAAGCTTTCTTT.

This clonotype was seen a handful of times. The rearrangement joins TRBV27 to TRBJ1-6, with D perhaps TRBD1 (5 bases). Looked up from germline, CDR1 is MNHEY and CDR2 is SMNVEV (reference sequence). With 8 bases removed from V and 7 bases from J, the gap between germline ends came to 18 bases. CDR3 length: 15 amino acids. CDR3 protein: CASHRGDRLNSPLHF. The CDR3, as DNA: TGTGCCAGCCATCGGGGTGACAGACTGAATTCACCCCTCCACTTT.

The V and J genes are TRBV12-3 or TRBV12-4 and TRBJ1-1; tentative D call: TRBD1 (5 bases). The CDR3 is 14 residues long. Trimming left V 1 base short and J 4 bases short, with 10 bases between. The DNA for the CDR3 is TGTGCCAGCAGTTTAGAGGGGATCGGCACTGAAGCTTTCTTT. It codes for CASSLEGIGTEAFF.

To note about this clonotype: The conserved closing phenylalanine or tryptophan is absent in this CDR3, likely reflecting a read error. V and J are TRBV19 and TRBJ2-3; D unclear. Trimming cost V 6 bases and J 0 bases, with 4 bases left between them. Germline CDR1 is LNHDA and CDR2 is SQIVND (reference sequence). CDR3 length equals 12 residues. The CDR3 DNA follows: TGTGCCAGTAGCGACAGCACAGATACGCAGTATTAT. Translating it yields CASSDSTDTQYY.

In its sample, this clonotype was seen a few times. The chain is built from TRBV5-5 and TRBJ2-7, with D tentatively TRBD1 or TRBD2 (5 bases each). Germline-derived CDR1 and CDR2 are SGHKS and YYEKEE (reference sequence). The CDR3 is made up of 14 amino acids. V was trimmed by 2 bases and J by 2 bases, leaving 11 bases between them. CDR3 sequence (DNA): TGTGCCAGCAGCTTCGGGACGCACGCCTACGAGCAGTACTTC. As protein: CASSFGTHAYEQYF.

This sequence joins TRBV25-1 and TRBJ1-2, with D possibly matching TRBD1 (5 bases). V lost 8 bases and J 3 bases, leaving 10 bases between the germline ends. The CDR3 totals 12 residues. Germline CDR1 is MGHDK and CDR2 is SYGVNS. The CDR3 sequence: CASWGDYYGYTF. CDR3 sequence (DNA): TGTGCCAGCTGGGGGGATTACTATGGCTACACCTTC.